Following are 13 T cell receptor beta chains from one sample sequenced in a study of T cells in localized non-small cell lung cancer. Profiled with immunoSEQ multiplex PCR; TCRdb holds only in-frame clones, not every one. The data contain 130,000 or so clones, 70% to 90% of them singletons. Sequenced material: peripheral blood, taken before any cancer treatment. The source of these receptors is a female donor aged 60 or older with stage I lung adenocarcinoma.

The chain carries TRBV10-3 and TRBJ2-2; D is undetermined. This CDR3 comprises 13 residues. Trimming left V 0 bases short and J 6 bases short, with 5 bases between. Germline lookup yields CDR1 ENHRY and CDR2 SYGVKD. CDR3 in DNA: TGTGCCATCAGTGAGTCGGTCGCCGGGGAGCTGTTTTTT. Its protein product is CAISESVAGELFF.

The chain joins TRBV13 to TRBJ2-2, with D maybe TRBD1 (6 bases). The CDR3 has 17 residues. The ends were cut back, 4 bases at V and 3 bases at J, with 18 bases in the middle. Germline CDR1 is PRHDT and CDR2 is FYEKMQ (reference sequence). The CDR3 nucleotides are TGTGCCAGCAGCTCCACCTCCGGGACATGGGACACCGGGGAGCTGTTTTTT. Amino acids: CASSSTSGTWDTGELFF.

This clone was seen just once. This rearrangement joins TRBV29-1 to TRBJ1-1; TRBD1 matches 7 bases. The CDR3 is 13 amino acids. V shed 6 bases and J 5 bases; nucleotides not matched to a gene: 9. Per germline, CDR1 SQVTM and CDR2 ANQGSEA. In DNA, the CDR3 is TGCAGCGTACATTTTGGCAGGGGGACTGAAGCTTTCTTT. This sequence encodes CSVHFGRGTEAFF.

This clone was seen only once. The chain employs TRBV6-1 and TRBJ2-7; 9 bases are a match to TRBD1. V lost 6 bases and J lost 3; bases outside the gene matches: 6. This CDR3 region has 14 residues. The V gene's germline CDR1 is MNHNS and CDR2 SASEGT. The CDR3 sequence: CASRVPGQGYEQYF. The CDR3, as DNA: TGTGCCAGCAGGGTGCCGGGACAGGGCTACGAGCAGTACTTC.

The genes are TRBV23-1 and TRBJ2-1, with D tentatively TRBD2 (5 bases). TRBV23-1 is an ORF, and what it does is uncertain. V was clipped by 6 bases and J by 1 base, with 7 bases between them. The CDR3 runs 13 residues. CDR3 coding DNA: TGCGCCAGCAGACGCGGGTCCTACAATGAGCAGTTCTTC. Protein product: CASRRGSYNEQFF.

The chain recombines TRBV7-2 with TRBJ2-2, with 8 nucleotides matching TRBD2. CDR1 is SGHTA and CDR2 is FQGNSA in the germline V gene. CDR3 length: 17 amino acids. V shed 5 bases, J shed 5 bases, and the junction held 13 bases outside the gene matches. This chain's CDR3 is CASSLRSGSTKTGELFF. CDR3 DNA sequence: TGTGCCAGCAGCCTAAGGAGCGGGAGTACTAAAACCGGGGAGCTGTTTTTT.

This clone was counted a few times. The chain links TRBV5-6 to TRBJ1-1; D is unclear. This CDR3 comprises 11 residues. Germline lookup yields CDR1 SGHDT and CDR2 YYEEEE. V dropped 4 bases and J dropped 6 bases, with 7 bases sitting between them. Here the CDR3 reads CASSVVSEAFF. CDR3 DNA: TGTGCCAGCAGCGTCGTTTCTGAAGCTTTCTTT.

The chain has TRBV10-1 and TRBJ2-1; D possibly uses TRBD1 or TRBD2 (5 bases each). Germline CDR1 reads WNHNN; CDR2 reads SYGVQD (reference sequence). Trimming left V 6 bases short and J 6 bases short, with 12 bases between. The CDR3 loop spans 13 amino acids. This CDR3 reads CASSRDPTNEQFF. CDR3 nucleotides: TGCGCCAGCAGCCGGGACCCCACCAATGAGCAGTTCTTC.

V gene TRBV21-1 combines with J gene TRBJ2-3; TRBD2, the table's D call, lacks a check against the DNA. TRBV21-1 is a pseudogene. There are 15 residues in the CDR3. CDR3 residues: CASSKAGANTDTQYF. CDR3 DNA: TGTGCCAGCAGCAAAGCGGGAGCCAACACAGATACGCAGTATTTT.

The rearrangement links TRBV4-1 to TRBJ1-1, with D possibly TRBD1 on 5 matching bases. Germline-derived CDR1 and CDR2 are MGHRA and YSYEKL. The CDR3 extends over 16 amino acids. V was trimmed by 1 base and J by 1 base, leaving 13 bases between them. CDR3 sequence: CASSQVPGLTNTEAFF. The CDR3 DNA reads TGCGCCAGCAGCCAAGTGCCGGGACTGACGAACACTGAAGCTTTCTTT.

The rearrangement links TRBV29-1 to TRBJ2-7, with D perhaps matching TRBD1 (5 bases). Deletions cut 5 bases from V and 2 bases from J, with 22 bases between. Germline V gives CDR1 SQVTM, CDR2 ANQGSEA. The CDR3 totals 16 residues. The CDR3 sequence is CSVTGSATVKPYEQYF. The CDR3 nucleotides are TGCAGCGTTACAGGCTCCGCGACAGTAAAACCCTACGAGCAGTACTTC.

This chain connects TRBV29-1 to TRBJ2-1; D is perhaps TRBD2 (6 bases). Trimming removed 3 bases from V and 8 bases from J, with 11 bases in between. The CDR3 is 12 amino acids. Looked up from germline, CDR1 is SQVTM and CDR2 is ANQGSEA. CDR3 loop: CSVDGSQDEQFF. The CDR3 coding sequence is TGCAGCGTTGACGGGAGTCAAGATGAGCAGTTCTTC.

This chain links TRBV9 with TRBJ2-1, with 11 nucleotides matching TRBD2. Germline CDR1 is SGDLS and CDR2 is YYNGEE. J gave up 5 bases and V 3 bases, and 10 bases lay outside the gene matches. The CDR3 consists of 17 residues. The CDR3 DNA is TGTGCCAGCAGCGACCCGCTAGCGGGAGGTAAGAACAATGAGCAGTTCTTC. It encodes CASSDPLAGGKNNEQFF.